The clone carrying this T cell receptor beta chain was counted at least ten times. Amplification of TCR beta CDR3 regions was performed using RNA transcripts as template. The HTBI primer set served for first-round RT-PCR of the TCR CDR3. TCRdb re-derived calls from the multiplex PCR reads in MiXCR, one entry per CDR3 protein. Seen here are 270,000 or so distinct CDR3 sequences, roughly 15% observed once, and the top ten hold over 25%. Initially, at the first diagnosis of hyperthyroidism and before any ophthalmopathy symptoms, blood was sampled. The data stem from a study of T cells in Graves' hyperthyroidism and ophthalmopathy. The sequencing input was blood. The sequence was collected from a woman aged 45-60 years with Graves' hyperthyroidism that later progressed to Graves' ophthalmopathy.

CDR3 in amino acids: CASTGLAGSGETQYF. In DNA, the CDR3 is TGTGCCAGCACCGGACTAGCGGGATCGGGGGAGACCCAGTACTTC. The chain links TRBV2 to TRBJ2-5; the match to TRBD2 covers 12 bases. The length of the CDR3 is 15 residues. Looked up from germline, CDR1 is SNHLY and CDR2 is FYNNEI. Germline trimming cut 7 bases from V and 5 bases from J; bases unmatched to any gene: 8.